What follows is one T cell receptor beta chain and its context. The antigen remains undetermined. In germline, CDR1 is SGHRS, CDR2 YFSETQ. This CDR3 comprises 16 residues. Trimming cost V 4 bases and J 3 bases; bases outside gene matches: 12. This specimen belongs to a study of CD8 T cells in ankylosing spondylitis. Notes on the study in general: Reactive arthritis synovial fluid and blood were previously reported to contain some motif variants. One TCR beta motif, made up of fewer than 10 highly homologous variants, appeared characteristic of ankylosing spondylitis blood. Peripheral blood samples showed relatively rare disease-linked clones, and these clones were CD8+.

Each TCR beta library was made by quantitative 5'-RACE that incorporated molecular barcodes. TCRdb called the 5' RACE reads again in MiXCR, with one record for every CDR3 protein. The sample includes 250,000 or so distinct CDR3 sequences, around a tenth seen only once; the top ten take around 7%. The material sequenced was blood, either unsorted or a sorted T cell fraction (not recorded which). The chain links TRBV5-1 to TRBJ1-1; 7 nucleotides agree with TRBD1. The receptor comes from a male donor with ankylosing spondylitis or in good health (not recorded which). This chain's CDR3 is CASSPVRGGGHTEAFF. Written as DNA, the CDR3 is TGCGCCAGCAGCCCAGTCAGGGGGGGGGGCCACACTGAAGCTTTCTTT.